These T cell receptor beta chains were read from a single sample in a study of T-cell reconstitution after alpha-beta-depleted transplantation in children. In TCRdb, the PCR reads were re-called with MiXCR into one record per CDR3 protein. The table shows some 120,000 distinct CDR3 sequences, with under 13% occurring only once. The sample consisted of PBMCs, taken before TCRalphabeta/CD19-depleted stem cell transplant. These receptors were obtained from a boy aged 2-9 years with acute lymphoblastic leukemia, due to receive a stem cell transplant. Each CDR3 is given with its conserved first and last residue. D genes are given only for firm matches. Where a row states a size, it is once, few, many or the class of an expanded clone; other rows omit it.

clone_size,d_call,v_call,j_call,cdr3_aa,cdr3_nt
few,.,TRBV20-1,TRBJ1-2,CSARAGLYGYTF,TGCAGTGCTAGAGCAGGACTCTATGGCTACACCTTC
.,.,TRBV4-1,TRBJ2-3,CASSAGTGYTDTQYF,TGCGCCAGCAGCGCGGGTACAGGTTACACAGATACGCAGTATTTT
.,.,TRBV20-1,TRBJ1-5,CSAKRRGGGQPQHF,TGCAGTGCAAAGAGGAGGGGAGGGGGTCAGCCCCAGCATTTT
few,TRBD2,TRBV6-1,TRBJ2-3,CASMPGLAGGTTDTQYF,TGTGCCAGCATGCCGGGACTAGCGGGAGGGACCACAGATACGCAGTATTTT
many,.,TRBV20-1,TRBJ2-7,CSARDLGNSYEQYF,TGCAGTGCTAGAGATTTGGGGAACTCCTACGAGCAGTACTTC
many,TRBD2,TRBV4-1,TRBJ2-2,CASSQEVRERGLAGTPGELFF,TGCGCCAGCAGCCAAGAGGTCAGGGAGAGAGGACTAGCGGGGACCCCCGGGGAGCTGTTTTTT
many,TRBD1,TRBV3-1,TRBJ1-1,CASSLFGTDEAFF,TGTGCCAGCAGCCTCTTCGGGACAGACGAAGCTTTCTTT
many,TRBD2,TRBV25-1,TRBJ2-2,CASSGGGARSGSVTGELFF,TGTGCCAGCAGCGGGGGCGGGGCTAGAAGCGGGAGTGTCACCGGGGAGCTGTTTTTT
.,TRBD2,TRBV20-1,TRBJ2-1,CSARDVGREYNEQFF,TGCAGTGCTAGAGATGTCGGGCGGGAGTACAATGAGCAGTTCTTC
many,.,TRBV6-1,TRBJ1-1,CASSRRAGEGVGEAFF,TGTGCCAGCAGTCGAAGGGCGGGGGAAGGGGTTGGTGAAGCTTTCTTT
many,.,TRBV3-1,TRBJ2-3,CASSSDTVGGTQYF,TGTGCCAGCAGCTCGGACACCGTCGGGGGTACGCAGTATTTT
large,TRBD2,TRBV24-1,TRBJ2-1,CATSDLWGGSEQFF,TGTGCCACCAGTGATTTGTGGGGGGGTAGTGAGCAGTTCTTC
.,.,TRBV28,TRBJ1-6,CASSLVTGSGSPLHF,TGTGCCAGCAGTTTGGTAACAGGGTCGGGATCACCCCTCCACTTT
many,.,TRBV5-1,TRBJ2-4,CASSRGGGYDKNIQYF,TGCGCCAGCAGCCGCGGCGGAGGATATGACAAAAACATTCAGTACTTC
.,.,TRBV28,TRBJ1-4,CASSFGFPGEKLFF,TGTGCCAGCAGTTTTGGTTTCCCTGGAGAAAAACTGTTTTTT
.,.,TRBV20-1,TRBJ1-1,CSAKKWQANTEAFF,TGCAGTGCTAAGAAATGGCAGGCAAACACTGAAGCTTTCTTT